This T cell receptor beta chain was identified during a study of long-term antiretroviral therapy in people with HIV. An immunoSEQ assay, version v3.0, was performed at survey level. Sequenced by immunoSEQ multiplex PCR; TCRdb stores in-frame clones only, minus some. The sample includes about 12,000 clones, roughly nine tenths of them seen just once. V dropped 2 bases and J dropped 2 bases, with 8 bases sitting between them. This CDR3 comprises 14 residues. Germline V gene data show CDR1 as MNHNS and CDR2 as SASEGT. The rearrangement joins TRBV6-1 to TRBJ2-3; D is uncertain. This TCR was sampled from a woman aged 40 to 55 with HIV. The material was unsorted PBMCs, obtained 2.1 years after starting antiretroviral therapy. The CDR3 bases are TGTGCCAGCAGTGAATTCTGGCCCACAGATACGCAGTATTTT. This codes for CASSEFWPTDTQYF.